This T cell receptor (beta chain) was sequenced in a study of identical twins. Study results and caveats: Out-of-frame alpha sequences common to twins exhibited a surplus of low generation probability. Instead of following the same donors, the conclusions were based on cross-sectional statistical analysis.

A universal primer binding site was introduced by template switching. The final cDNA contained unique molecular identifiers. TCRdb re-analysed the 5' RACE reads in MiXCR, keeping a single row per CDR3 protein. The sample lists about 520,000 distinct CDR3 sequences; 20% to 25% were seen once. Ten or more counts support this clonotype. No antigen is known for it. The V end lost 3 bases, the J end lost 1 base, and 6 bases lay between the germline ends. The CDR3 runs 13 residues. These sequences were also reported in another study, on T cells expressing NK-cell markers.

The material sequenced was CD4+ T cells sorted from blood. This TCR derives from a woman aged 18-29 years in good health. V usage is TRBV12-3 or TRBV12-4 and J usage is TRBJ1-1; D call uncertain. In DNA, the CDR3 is TGTGCCAGCAGTTTTCATGGGAACACTGAAGCTTTCTTT. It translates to CASSFHGNTEAFF.